This TCR beta chain is from a study of regulatory and conventional T cells in RAG deficiency. Germline V gene sequence: CDR1 SGHAT, CDR2 FQNNGV. The V gene end was trimmed by 2 bases and the J gene end by 2 bases; junction bases not matched to a gene: 2. The CDR3 is made up of 15 amino acids. Details on this clone: Its antigen is as yet unknown.

Here immunoSEQ multiplex PCR was the method, and the copy in TCRdb shows in-frame clones only, minus some. The data hold tens of thousands of clones, with 95% to 97% observed a single time. The sorted conventional CD4+ T cells were CD25-low and CD127-high, with genomic DNA sequenced. Study results and caveats: Patient subsets had shorter CDR3s; Omenn Treg-Tconv overlap exceeded 75%. Shannon entropy fell and Simpson indices rose in RAG-deficient patients. Treg unique TCR beta sequences were about 100-fold fewer in Omenn syndrome and CID/AS patients than controls.

These records were also assigned to another study, of regulatory T cells. That study reports: The PCR used 52 TRBV and 13 TRBJ primers. Regulatory T cells showed the strongest V-J pair restriction and V/J gene skewing among patient repertoires.

The chain links TRBV11-2 to TRBJ2-4; 8 bases align to TRBD1. The receptor was isolated from a human donor in good health. The sequenced sample consisted of CD25- CD4+ T cells sorted from blood. The CDR3 nucleotides are TGTGCCAGCAGCTTAACAGGGGGTTCCAAAAACATTCAGTACTTC. This sequence encodes CASSLTGGSKNIQYF.